This T cell receptor (beta chain) was identified during a study of cytomegalovirus exposure and HLA in healthy donors. The overall study: Among the roughly 430 genotyped donors, about 81% were placed in the Caucasian-associated ancestry cluster.

Vbeta (60) and Jbeta (13) primers were used in the PCR. The table came from immunoSEQ multiplex PCR; TCRdb's copy has only in-frame clones and leaves some out. The table includes about 110,000 clones, 81% detected once. Study-wide results and limits: A later analysis appeared to link common viral pathogens to several of the most significant clusters. Association with HLA alleles at 0.05 false discovery rate was found for 16,951 TCR beta sequences in a later analysis. A likely sequencing artifact accounted for one observed cluster of highly shared sequence variants.

A note on this clone: Its antigen remains unknown.

Sequencing used PBMCs. This TCR came from a man aged 25 to 45 in good health and CMV-seronegative.

The CDR3 DNA reads as TGTGCCAGCAGCGTAAGTGGAGCGGGGGCAGATACGCAGTATTTT. Translation: CASSVSGAGADTQYF. The gene calls are TRBV9 and TRBJ2-3; 8 bases line up with TRBD2. Germline-derived CDR1 and CDR2 are SGDLS and YYNGEE. The CDR3 spans 15 residues. The V segment lost 1 base and the J segment 4 bases; nucleotides outside the gene matches: 5.